These 20 T cell receptor beta chains were all obtained from the same sample, sequenced in a study of blood T cell repertoires in COVID-19. The repertoire was sequenced with immunoSEQ multiplex PCR; TCRdb's copy has only in-frame clones and lacks some. Of 150,000 to 200,000 clones listed, about 86% are singletons. Sequencing was done on a sample of peripheral blood. The receptors come from a woman between 70 and 85 years old with COVID-19, enrolled during active disease.

The chain uses TRBV28 and TRBJ1-2; 7 positions agree with TRBD1. This CDR3 contains 17 residues. The germline CDR1 and CDR2 sequences are MDHEN and SYDVKM. After removal of 4 bases from V and 4 bases from J, the junction contained 15 bases not matched to a gene. The CDR3 DNA sequence: TGTGCCAGCAGTTCAACAGGGGACTCACCTAGTATCTATGGCTACACCTTC. Amino acids: CASSSTGDSPSIYGYTF.

The genes are TRBV19 and TRBJ2-5; 8 nucleotides agree with TRBD2. The CDR3 has 13 residues. Per germline, CDR1 LNHDA and CDR2 SQIVND (reference sequence). V lost 8 bases, J lost 2 bases, and 4 bases stayed unmatched. Here the CDR3 DNA reads TGTGCCAGTTCGGGACTAGAACAAGAGACCCAGTACTTC. Translating it yields CASSGLEQETQYF.

This clone showed up just a few times. The chain couples TRBV19 to TRBJ1-5; D may be TRBD1 (5 bases). V was clipped by 7 bases and J by 7 bases, with 17 bases between them. The CDR3 loop spans 14 amino acids. Germline V CDR1 and CDR2: LNHDA, SQIVND (reference sequence). The CDR3 DNA is TGTGCCAGTACCATGGGGGGGGGAGGACAGCCCCAGCATTTT. Translation gives CASTMGGGGQPQHF.

The chain links TRBV9 to TRBJ1-5, with TRBD1 identical over 8 bases. J gave up 4 bases and V 4 bases, and 4 bases lay outside the gene matches. In germline, CDR1 is SGDLS, CDR2 YYNGEE. The CDR3 is 14 residues long. The DNA of the CDR3 is TGTGCCAGCAGCCAGGGGGCTCTTAATCAGCCCCAGCATTTT. It codes for CASSQGALNQPQHF. The complete variable domain, with remaining parts taken from reference TRBV9 and TRBJ1-5, reads DSGVTQTPKHLITATGQRVTLRCSPRSGDLSVYWYQQSLDQGLQFLIQYYNGEERAKGNILERFSAQQFPDLHSELNLSSLELGDSALYFCASSQGALNQPQHFGDGTRLSIL.

J is TRBJ2-3 and V is TRBV6-6; D is possibly TRBD2 (7 bases). The germline V gene encodes CDR1 MNHNY and CDR2 SVGAGI (reference sequence). Trimming pared 4 bases from V and 6 bases from J, leaving 17 bases between. This CDR3 contains 15 residues. The CDR3 bases are TGTGCCAGCAGTTTGGCTAGAGGGGGGGCGGATACGCAGTATTTT. This encodes CASSLARGGADTQYF.

The chain recombines TRBV6-6 with TRBJ1-4, with D unresolved. V gave up 6 bases and J gave up 8 bases, with 10 bases separating them. CDR1 and CDR2 (germline): MNHNY, SVGAGI (reference sequence). The length of the CDR3 is 12 residues. The CDR3 loop is CASSTWREKLFF. The DNA for the CDR3 is TGTGCCAGCAGCACTTGGAGGGAAAAACTGTTTTTT.

The V gene is TRBV6-6, the J gene TRBJ1-3; unclear D gene. The V gene lost 6 bases and the J gene lost 2 bases, with 11 bases spanning the gap. This CDR3 spans 14 amino acids. Germline V lookup: CDR1 MNHNY, CDR2 SVGAGI (reference sequence). The CDR3 coding sequence is TGTGCCAGCAGGGGTTGGGCTGCTGGAAACACCATATATTTT. Translating it yields CASRGWAAGNTIYF.

The V gene is TRBV5-1, the J gene TRBJ2-2; D may be TRBD1 (6 bases). The length of the CDR3 is 17 residues. The ends were cut back, 0 bases at V and 1 base at J, with 13 bases in the middle. Germline CDR1 and CDR2: SGHRS and YFSETQ. CDR3 loop: CASSLDPGARNTGELFF. DNA of the CDR3: TGCGCCAGCAGCTTGGATCCAGGGGCGCGGAACACCGGGGAGCTGTTTTTT.

The chain uses TRBV27 and TRBJ1-2; D uncertain. The ends were cut back, 7 bases at V and 6 bases at J, with 24 bases in the middle. Germline V gene data show CDR1 as MNHEY and CDR2 as SMNVEV (reference sequence). The CDR3 contains 16 residues. DNA of the CDR3: TGTGCCAGCACCATTAAAGCCTCCGTTAGTCCACATGGCTACACCTTC. Translating it yields CASTIKASVSPHGYTF.

V gene TRBV6-5 combines with J gene TRBJ1-1, with no clear D. V shed 6 bases and J shed 3 bases, with 11 bases lying between them. The germline gives CDR1 MNHEY, CDR2 SVGAGI. This CDR3 region has 13 residues. CDR3 DNA sequence: TGTGCCAGCAGCCGAGTCGGGGACACTGAAGCTTTCTTT. It codes for CASSRVGDTEAFF.

This clone was counted a few times. The rearrangement links TRBV3-1 (or the pseudogene TRBV3-2) to TRBJ1-6; possible D gene TRBD1, 5 bases. V lost 0 bases and J lost 14, with 11 bases in between. Germline CDR1 and CDR2: LGHDT and YNNKEL (reference sequence). CDR3 size: 13 residues. CDR3 nucleotides: TGTGCCAGCAGCCAAGATAGGGGCCGTTCCCTCCACTTT. Its protein product is CASSQDRGRSLHF.

Written as DNA, the CDR3 is TGTGCCAGCAGTTACTCAGGGGCAAATGAAAAACTGTTTTTT. This translates into CASSYSGANEKLFF. The chain combines TRBV6-6 with TRBJ1-4, with D maybe TRBD1 (5 bases). CDR1 is MNHNY and CDR2 is SVGAGI in the germline V gene (reference sequence). The CDR3 loop spans 14 amino acids. The ends were cut back, 0 bases at V and 5 bases at J, with 7 bases in the middle.

This chain joins TRBV7-2 and TRBJ1-5, with no clear D. Germline-derived CDR1 and CDR2 are SGHTA and FQGNSA. The CDR3 length is 15 residues. V gave up 3 bases and J gave up 1 base, with 10 bases separating them. The DNA of the CDR3 is TGTGCCAGCAGCTTTAGGGCTAGCAGCAATCAGCCCCAGCATTTT. Its translation is CASSFRASSNQPQHF.

The chain uses TRBV5-1 and TRBJ2-3; D is unresolved. Trimming pared 1 base from V and 9 bases from J, leaving 9 bases between. Germline V gene data show CDR1 as SGHRS and CDR2 as YFSETQ. The CDR3 has 12 amino acids. CDR3 nucleotides: TGCGCCAGCAGCTTGCTAGAGGCCACGCAGTATTTT. Encoded protein: CASSLLEATQYF. The whole variable domain, remainder taken from reference TRBV5-1 and TRBJ2-3, is KAGVTQTPRYLIKTRGQQVTLSCSPISGHRSVSWYQQTPGQGLQFLFEYFSETQRNKGNFPGRFSGRQFSNSRSEMNVSTLELGDSALYLCASSLLEATQYFGPGTRLTVL.

V is TRBV4-2 and J is TRBJ2-7, with 8 bases identical to TRBD2. Unmatched junction bases numbered 5, after V lost 2 bases and J lost 2 bases. Per the germline V gene, CDR1 is LGHNA and CDR2 is YNFKEQ. CDR3 length: 15 amino acids. The CDR3 is CASSQWDGGAYEQYF. The CDR3 nucleotides are TGTGCCAGCAGCCAATGGGACGGGGGGGCCTACGAGCAGTACTTC.

V and J are TRBV24-1 and TRBJ2-3; D is possibly TRBD1 (6 bases). Germline-derived CDR1 and CDR2 are KGHDR and SFDVKD. This CDR3 is built from 13 residues. V lost 6 bases and J lost 3, with 9 bases in between. The CDR3 reads CATSPQGTDTQYF. CDR3 nucleotide sequence: TGTGCCACCAGTCCCCAGGGGACAGATACGCAGTATTTT.

This chain links TRBV5-4 with TRBJ1-1, with 7 bases fitting TRBD1. The germline gives CDR1 SGHNT, CDR2 YYREEE (reference sequence). The trim removed 0 bases at V and 1 base at J, leaving 12 bases unmatched. CDR3 size: 18 residues. CDR3 sequence: CASSLGGQIVPGNTEAFF. The CDR3 DNA sequence: TGTGCCAGCAGCTTGGGGGGACAGATAGTCCCAGGGAACACTGAAGCTTTCTTT. Full variable domain (rest looked up from reference TRBV5-4 and TRBJ1-1): ETGVTQSPTHLIKTRGQQVTLRCSSQSGHNTVSWYQQALGQGPQFIFQYYREEENGRGNFPPRFSGLQFPNYSSELNVNALELDDSALYLCASSLGGQIVPGNTEAFFGQGTRLTVV.

V usage is TRBV5-1 and J usage is TRBJ1-3; no firm D call. Trimming shortened V by 1 base and J by 0 bases, and 14 bases separated the two germline ends. This CDR3 spans 17 amino acids. The germline CDR1 and CDR2 sequences are SGHRS and YFSETQ. The CDR3 sequence is CASSLSLRGLSGNTIYF. The CDR3 nucleotides are TGCGCCAGCAGCTTGAGTTTGCGGGGTCTCTCTGGAAACACCATATATTTT.

The V and J genes are TRBV2 and TRBJ1-4, with TRBD1 matching over 7 bases. Germline trimming cut 7 bases from V and 4 bases from J; bases unmatched to any gene: 6. The CDR3 runs to 14 residues. CDR1 and CDR2 from the germline V gene are SNHLY and FYNNEI. The DNA of the CDR3 is TGTGCCAGCATCTACAGGGGCCGTAATGAAAAACTGTTTTTT. The encoded protein is CASIYRGRNEKLFF.

V and J are TRBV6-5 and TRBJ2-1; 10 bases align to TRBD2. CDR3 length equals 15 residues. Germline V gives CDR1 MNHEY, CDR2 SVGAGI. J was trimmed by 3 bases and V by 6 bases; bases with no gene match: 5. In DNA form, the CDR3 reads TGTGCCAGCAGCCTATTAGCGGGGGGCTACAATGAGCAGTTCTTC. It translates to CASSLLAGGYNEQFF.